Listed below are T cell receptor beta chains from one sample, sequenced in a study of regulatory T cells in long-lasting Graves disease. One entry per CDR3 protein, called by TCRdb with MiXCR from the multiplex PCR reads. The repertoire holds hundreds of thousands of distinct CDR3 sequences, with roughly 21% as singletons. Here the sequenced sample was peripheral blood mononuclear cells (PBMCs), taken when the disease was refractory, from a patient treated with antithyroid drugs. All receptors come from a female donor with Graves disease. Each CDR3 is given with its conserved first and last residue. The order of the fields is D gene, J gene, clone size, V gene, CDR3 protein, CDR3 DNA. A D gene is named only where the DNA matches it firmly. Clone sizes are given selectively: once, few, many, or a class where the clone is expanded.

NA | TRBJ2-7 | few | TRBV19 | CASSLTGYYEQYF | TGTGCCAGTAGCTTGACAGGATACTACGAGCAGTACTTC
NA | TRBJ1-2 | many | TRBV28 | CASTYWTDPNYGYTF | TGTGCCAGCACTTATTGGACAGATCCTAACTATGGCTACACCTTC
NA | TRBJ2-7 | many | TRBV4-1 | CASSHPFDEQYF | TGCGCCAGCAGCCACCCCTTTGACGAGCAGTACTTC
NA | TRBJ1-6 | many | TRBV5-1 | CASSLTPLPQGLVGNSPLHF | TGCGCCAGCAGCTTGACTCCCCTCCCCCAGGGGCTCGTCGGGAATTCACCCCTCCACTTT
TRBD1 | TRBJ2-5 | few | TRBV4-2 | CASSQPDRGRPETQYF | TGTGCCAGCAGCCAACCTGACAGGGGGCGACCGGAGACCCAGTACTTC
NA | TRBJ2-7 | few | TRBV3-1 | CASSQVAGTRGSYEQYF | TGTGCCAGCAGCCAAGTCGCCGGGACCCGGGGTTCCTACGAGCAGTACTTC
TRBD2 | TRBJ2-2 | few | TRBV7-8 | CASSSTGTSENTGELFF | TGTGCCAGCAGCTCGACGGGGACTAGCGAGAACACCGGGGAGCTGTTTTTT
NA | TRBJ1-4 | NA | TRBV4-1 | CASSQLSGEKLFF | TGCGCCAGCAGCCAATTGAGTGGAGAAAAACTGTTTTTT
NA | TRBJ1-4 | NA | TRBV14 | CASSQERGAPANEKLFF | TGTGCCAGCAGCCAAGAGAGGGGGGCGCCGGCTAATGAGAAACTGTTTTTT
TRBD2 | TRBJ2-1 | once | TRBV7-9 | CASSYEAGRAQDEQFF | TGTGCCAGCAGCTACGAAGCGGGAAGGGCCCAAGATGAGCAGTTCTTC
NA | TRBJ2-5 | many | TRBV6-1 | CASRDQPQGGETQYF | TGTGCCAGCAGAGATCAACCCCAGGGGGGAGAGACCCAGTACTTC
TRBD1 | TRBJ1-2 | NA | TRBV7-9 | CASSLLTGQGVNGYTF | TGTGCCAGCAGCTTATTGACGGGACAGGGGGTGAATGGCTACACCTTC
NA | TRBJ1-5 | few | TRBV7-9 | CASARGGPHQPQHF | TGTGCCAGCGCTCGGGGAGGGCCTCATCAGCCCCAGCATTTT
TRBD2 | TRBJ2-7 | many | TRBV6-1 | CASNIAGGTYEQYF | TGTGCCAGCAATATAGCGGGAGGCACCTACGAGCAGTACTTC
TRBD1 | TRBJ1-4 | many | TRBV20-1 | CSAARTGTGVEKLFF | TGCAGTGCGGCGAGGACCGGGACAGGGGTGGAAAAACTGTTTTTT
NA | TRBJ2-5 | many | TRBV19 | CASSTSGTQETQYF | TGTGCCAGCAGTACCTCCGGGACACAAGAGACCCAGTACTTC
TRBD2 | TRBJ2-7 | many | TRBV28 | CASSWASGRSSSYEQYF | TGTGCCAGCAGTTGGGCTAGCGGGAGGTCTAGCTCCTACGAGCAGTACTTC
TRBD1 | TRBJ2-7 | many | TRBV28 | CASSPGDSSSYEQYF | TGTGCCAGCAGTCCTGGGGACAGCTCATCCTACGAGCAGTACTTC
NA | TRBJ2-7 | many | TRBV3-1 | CASSKVRGYEQYF | TGTGCCAGCAGCAAAGTAAGGGGGTACGAGCAGTACTTC
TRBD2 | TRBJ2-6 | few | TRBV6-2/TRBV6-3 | CASSYSGLAGSSGANVLTF | TGTGCCAGCAGTTACTCCGGACTAGCGGGTAGCTCTGGGGCCAACGTCCTGACTTTC
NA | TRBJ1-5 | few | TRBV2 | CASHIFPGEFGDQPQHF | TGTGCCAGTCATATTTTTCCAGGGGAGTTTGGAGATCAGCCCCAGCATTTT
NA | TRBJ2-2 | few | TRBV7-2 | CASSLGDSSGFGELFF | TGTGCCAGCAGCTTAGGGGATAGCTCGGGATTCGGGGAGCTGTTTTTT
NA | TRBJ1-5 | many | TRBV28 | CASQWTNQPQHF | TGTGCCAGCCAATGGACCAATCAGCCCCAGCATTTT
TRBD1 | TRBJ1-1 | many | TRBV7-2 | CASSFGQGGEAFF | TGTGCCAGCAGCTTCGGACAGGGCGGTGAAGCTTTCTTT
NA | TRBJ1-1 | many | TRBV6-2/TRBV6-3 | CASRLLGGMNTEAFF | TGTGCCAGCAGATTACTCGGGGGAATGAACACTGAAGCTTTCTTT
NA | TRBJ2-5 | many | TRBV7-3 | CASSSSLTGTQYF | TGTGCCAGCAGCTCCTCTCTTACCGGGACCCAGTACTTC
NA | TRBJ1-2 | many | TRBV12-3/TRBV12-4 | CASSLGQERYGYTF | TGTGCCAGCAGCTTAGGACAAGAACGCTATGGCTACACCTTC
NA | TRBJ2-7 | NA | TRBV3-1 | CASSQDLSDPTYEQYF | TGTGCCAGCAGCCAAGATCTATCGGACCCAACCTACGAGCAGTACTTC
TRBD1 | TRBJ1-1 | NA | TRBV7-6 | CASSLAGGTGGHTEAFF | TGTGCCAGCAGCTTAGCGGGGGGGACAGGGGGCCACACTGAAGCTTTCTTT
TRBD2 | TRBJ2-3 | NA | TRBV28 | CASSLFGTSGRRDTQYF | TGTGCCAGCAGTTTGTTCGGGACTAGCGGGAGACGTGATACGCAGTATTTT
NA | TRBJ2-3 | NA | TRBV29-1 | CSVEDLGPKEIDTQYF | TGCAGCGTTGAAGATCTGGGCCCCAAGGAGATAGATACGCAGTATTTT
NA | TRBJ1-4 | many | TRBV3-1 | CASSQRGYEKLFF | TGTGCCAGCAGCCAGCGGGGCTATGAAAAACTGTTTTTT
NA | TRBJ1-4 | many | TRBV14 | CASSFGAGPRMTNEKLFF | TGTGCCAGCAGCTTCGGCGCTGGGCCCAGGATGACTAATGAAAAACTGTTTTTT
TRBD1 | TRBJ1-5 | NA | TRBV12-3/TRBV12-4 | CASSLEGTAYSNQPQRF | TGTGCCAGCAGTTTAGAGGGGACAGCCTATAGCAATCAGCCCCAGCGTTTT
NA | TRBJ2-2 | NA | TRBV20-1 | CSARDGGNQNTGELFF | TGCAGTGCTAGAGATGGAGGAAACCAGAACACCGGGGAGCTGTTTTTT
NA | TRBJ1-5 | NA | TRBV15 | CATSSPPTGVYSNQPQHF | TGTGCCACCAGCAGCCCCCCGACAGGTGTTTATAGCAATCAGCCCCAGCATTTT
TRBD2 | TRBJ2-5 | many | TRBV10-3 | CAIQRENGETQYF | TGTGCCATCCAGCGGGAGAACGGAGAGACCCAGTACTTC